This T cell receptor (beta chain) was retrieved from a study of a mutant IDH1 vaccine in newly diagnosed glioma (dated by TCRdb to the early 2020s). Regarding the study in general: Of the roughly 34 treated patients, approximately 62% were male and around 38% were female, and a mean age of roughly 40 years was recorded. For exploratory analyses, around 26 treated patients had longitudinal TCRB deep sequencing done wherever samples were available. Before enrollment, most patients had been given radiochemotherapy with temozolomide as standard therapy, while the rest had received either radiotherapy alone or temozolomide alone. Peripheral blood was collected at six visits: V03 (baseline), V05, V07, V10, V12 and V13.

What the authors observed across the whole study: Changes in the top peripheral T cell clonotypes picked up by TCRB sequencing did not appear to be linked to pseudoprogression. Immune responses induced by the vaccine were seen in more than 85% of patients across multiple MHC alleles. It was noted by the authors that analyses of patient blood samples could not be reproduced owing to sample limitations. Selection of PBMC samples for TCRB deep sequencing was based on availability.

The CDR3 runs 13 amino acids, cysteine and phenylalanine included. Just CDR3 DNA is preserved here, 39 bases in frame from base 1. Trimming removed 4 bases from V and 0 bases from J, leaving 6 bases between the germline ends. CDR1 and CDR2, looked up from the germline V gene, are SGHDN and FVKESK. Comments on this clone: Its target antigen remains unknown. No qualities accompany the bases; no much larger clone lies one base away.

To prepare the library, the immunoSEQ multiplex PCR assay was applied. The hsTCRB Kit was used according to the manufacturer's protocol to amplify rearranged TCR beta chain sequences. An Illumina MiSeq was used to sequence the TCRB libraries. The authors processed their data as follows. The proprietary platform of the kit vendor was used for demultiplexing, trimming and gene mapping. TCRdb limited this immuneACCESS table to in-frame rearrangements with V and J called. A share of clones is missing; checked studies link under half to unresolved V genes, and the rest is unexplained. That table gives V, J and clone size, and the DNA gave D and trimming. The sample has approximately 67,000 clones on record, around 83% of them singletons. The biggest ten clones account for 4.6% of the sample. This specimen's time point label, interpreted: baseline, week 1 (first vaccination visit). What the treatment or condition label conveys for this sample: pre-vaccination baseline after standard-of-care therapy. Donors had newly diagnosed WHO grade 3 or 4 IDH1-mutant astrocytomas with loss of nuclear ATRX. The samples were drawn from NOA16, a multicentre, single-arm, open-label phase I trial in Germany that tested a mutant IDH1 peptide vaccine in humans for the first time. Visit V03 blood draws served as the baseline sample for immunogenicity testing. The DNeasy Blood and Tissue Kit was used to extract genomic DNA from EDTA blood for TCRB sequencing.

This clonotype was sampled from a woman aged 18-35 years with glioma. Some clones in this sample may be carry-over from other donors' samples. The source material was peripheral blood mononuclear cells (PBMCs), sampled from a glioma patient treated with radiotherapy, temozolomide or both. Recombination connected TRBV14 to TRBJ1-1; no confident D gene assignment can be made. The CDR3 corresponds to CASSLNVNTEAFF. The DNA reads TGTGCCAGCAGCCTGAACGTGAACACTGAAGCTTTCTTT.